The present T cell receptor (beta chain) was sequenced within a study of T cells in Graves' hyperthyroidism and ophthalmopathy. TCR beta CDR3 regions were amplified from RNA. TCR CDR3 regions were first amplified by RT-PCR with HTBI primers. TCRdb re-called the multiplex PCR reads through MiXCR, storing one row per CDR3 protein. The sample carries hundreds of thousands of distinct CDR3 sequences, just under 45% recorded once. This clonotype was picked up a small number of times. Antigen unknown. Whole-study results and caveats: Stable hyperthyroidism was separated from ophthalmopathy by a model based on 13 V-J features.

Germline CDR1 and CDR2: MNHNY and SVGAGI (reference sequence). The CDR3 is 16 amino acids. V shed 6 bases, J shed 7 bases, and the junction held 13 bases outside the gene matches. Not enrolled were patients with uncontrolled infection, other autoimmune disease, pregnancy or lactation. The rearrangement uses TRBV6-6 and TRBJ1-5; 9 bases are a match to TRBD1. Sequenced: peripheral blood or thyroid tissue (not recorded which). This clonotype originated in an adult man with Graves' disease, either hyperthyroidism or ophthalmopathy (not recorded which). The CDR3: CASSGLGQGVRQPQHF. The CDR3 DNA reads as TGTGCCAGCAGCGGCTTGGGACAGGGCGTTCGACAGCCCCAGCATTTT.